This TCR beta chain was identified during a study of blood T cell repertoires in COVID-19. Study-wide context: Specimens from acute and convalescent COVID-19 originated in the United States, Italy and Spain. Sources were T cells, B-cell-depleted T cells, or PBMCs; the material itself was cDNA or gDNA.

In the original processing: Researchers report that nucleated cell counts were estimated from reference gene primer amplification. Produced via immunoSEQ multiplex PCR; TCRdb's table is partial and in-frame only. The V and J calls and clone size were taken over from that table, and D and trimming were inferred from the DNA. This sample carries a few hundred thousand clones, around nine tenths of them seen once, and the ten largest clones take 3%. This CDR3 is built from 15 residues. Trimming removed 4 bases at V and 3 bases at J, with 13 bases between. The chain employs TRBV5-3 and TRBJ2-2, with D hard to call. TRBV5-3 is flagged as an ORF with uncertain function. The TCR originated in a man aged 18 to 30 with active or convalescent COVID-19. What was sequenced was peripheral blood. CDR3 sequence (DNA): TGTGCCAGAAGCAACACGCGGAGCCACACCGGGGAGCTGTTTTTT. Protein sequence: CARSNTRSHTGELFF.